The 5 T cell receptor beta chains reported below all come from one sample, sequenced in a study of T cells expressing NK-cell markers. TCRdb reprocessed the 5' RACE reads, with one entry per CDR3 protein and no DNA. Here the sample table reports roughly 180,000 distinct CDR3 sequences. Sequencing input: blood T cells: a sorted CD56 or NKG2C T cell subset, CD4+ or CD8+ T cells, or bulk PBMC T cells (not recorded which). These receptors originate from a woman aged 18-69 years in good health.

The rearrangement uses TRBV3-1 and TRBJ2-1; there is no DNA to check the TCRdb D call of TRBD2. This CDR3 has 14 amino acids. Germline V gene lookup returns CDR1 LGHDT and CDR2 YNNKEL (reference sequence). CDR3: CASSPGGLAGEQFF.

V and J are TRBV30 and TRBJ2-2; TCRdb returns TRBD2, unconfirmable since there is no DNA. Germline CDR1 reads GTSNPN; CDR2 reads SVGIG (reference sequence). The CDR3 has 16 residues. This CDR3 reads CAWSGLAGWNTGELFF.

The rearrangement links TRBV12-3 or TRBV12-4 to TRBJ2-7; TCRdb's assignment of TRBD1 cannot be checked, as there is no DNA. The CDR3 is made up of 13 amino acids. CDR3 sequence: CASRSGFGYEQYF.

This chain joins TRBV9 and TRBJ2-2; checking the TCRdb D call of TRBD1 is not possible without DNA. In germline, CDR1 is SGDLS, CDR2 YYNGEE. CDR3 length equals 15 residues. This CDR3 is CASSVASGGTGELFF.

The V call is TRBV7-8, the J call TRBJ2-7; the D call from TCRdb, TRBD2, cannot be confirmed without DNA. Germline values: CDR1 SGHVS, CDR2 FQNEAQ. The CDR3 is 15 amino acids. CDR3 in amino acids: CASSLVSGNLYEQYF. Complete variable domain (other parts from reference TRBV7-8 and TRBJ2-7): GAGVSQSPRYKVAKRGQDVALRCDPISGHVSLFWYQQALGQGPEFLTYFQNEAQLDKSGLPSDRFFAERPEGSVSTLKIQRTQQEDSAVYLCASSLVSGNLYEQYFGPGTRLTVT.